The source of this T cell receptor beta chain is a study of T cell responses to AZD1222 COVID-19 vaccine. Study-wide points: Clonal diversity was possibly underestimated, and the donors were mostly white British, with more females. No repertoire was sampled before or during the peak T cell response, only after it.

The method was immunoSEQ multiplex PCR; TCRdb's version includes in-frame clones alone and lacks a portion of them. The sample carries fewer than 30,000 clones, 70% to 90% recorded once. Note on this clone: What it recognizes is unknown.

Trimming cost V 3 bases and J 1 base; bases outside gene matches: 4. The CDR3 loop spans 15 amino acids. The germline CDR1 and CDR2 sequences are SGHTA and FQGTGA. The chain joins TRBV7-3 to TRBJ2-5; TRBD2 agrees at 8 bases. The material was peripheral blood, obtained 28 days after the second AZD1222 dose. The origin of this receptor is an adult who received the AZD1222 COVID-19 vaccine. CDR3 bases: TGTGCCAGCAGCTTCCAGCGGGGGAGCCAAGAGACCCAGTACTTC. Encoded protein: CASSFQRGSQETQYF.